This T cell receptor (beta chain) was identified during a study of T-cell memory formation after mild COVID-19. The CDR3 is 16 residues long. Trimming took 5 bases from V and 0 from J; bases not matched to a gene: 3. Using its own MiXCR run on the 5' RACE reads, TCRdb lists one record per CDR3 protein. The sample lists about 200,000 distinct CDR3 sequences, 9.5% occurring once. The clonotype comes from a man between 18 and 35 years old who had mild COVID-19 (a few samples of this study predate the infection). Cell type and time point are not known. Sequenced: PBMCs or a T cell subset sorted from them (not recorded which). The chain uses TRBV12-3 or TRBV12-4 and TRBJ2-2, with 10 bases matching TRBD2. CDR3 nucleotides: TGTGCCAGCAGTACGCTAGCGGGAGCGAACACCGGGGAGCTGTTTTTT. This gives the protein CASSTLAGANTGELFF.